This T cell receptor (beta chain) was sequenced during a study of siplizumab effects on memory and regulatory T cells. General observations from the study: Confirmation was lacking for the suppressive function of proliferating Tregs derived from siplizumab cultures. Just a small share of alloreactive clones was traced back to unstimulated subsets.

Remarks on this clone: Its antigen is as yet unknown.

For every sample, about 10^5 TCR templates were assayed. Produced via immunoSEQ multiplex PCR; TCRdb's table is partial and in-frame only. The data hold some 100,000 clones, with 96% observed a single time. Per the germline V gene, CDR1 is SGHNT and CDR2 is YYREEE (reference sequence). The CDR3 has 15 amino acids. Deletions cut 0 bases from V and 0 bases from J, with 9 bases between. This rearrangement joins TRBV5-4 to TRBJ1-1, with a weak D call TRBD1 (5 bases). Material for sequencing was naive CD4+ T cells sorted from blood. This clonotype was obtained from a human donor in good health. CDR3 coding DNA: TGTGCCAGCAGCTTGGGGCAGGGCGTGAACACTGAAGCTTTCTTT. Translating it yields CASSLGQGVNTEAFF.